These T cell receptor beta chains were read from a single sample in a study of T cell repertoires in cytomegalovirus infection. These receptors' targets are unknown. MiXCR, applied by TCRdb to the reads, yields one record per CDR3 protein. The sample shows 600,000 to 700,000 distinct CDR3 sequences, approximately 33% of them seen only once. Sequencing was performed on cultured PBMCs, taken from culture after CMV antigen stimulation. These receptors were obtained from a human donor in good health (CMV status not recorded). Some clones in this sample may be carry-over from other donors' samples. CDR3s include the opening cysteine and the closing phenylalanine or tryptophan. Each record gives: D gene, clone size, V gene, J gene, CDR3 DNA, CDR3 protein. A D gene is named only where the DNA matches it firmly. Clone size appears in some rows only: once, few, many, or a class for an expanded clone.

.,.,TRBV4-1,TRBJ1-6,TGCGCCAGCAGCCCCCAGCTGGGGGGCTCACCCCTCCACTTT,CASSPQLGGSPLHF
.,few,TRBV12-3/TRBV12-4,TRBJ1-3,TGTGCCAGCAGTTTGACCGAGGCTGGAAACACCATATATTTT,CASSLTEAGNTIYF
TRBD1,.,TRBV10-3,TRBJ1-1,TGTGCCGTAAGGACAGGGGAGGGCACTGAAGCTTTCTTT,CAVRTGEGTEAFF
.,many,TRBV7-8,TRBJ2-1,TGTGCCAGCAGCCTAACCGGGGCTAAATCCTACAATGAGCAGTTCTTC,CASSLTGAKSYNEQFF
.,few,TRBV27,TRBJ1-5,TGTGCCAGCAGTTTACTGAAGGCAGGGGGCAATCAGCCCCAGCATTTT,CASSLLKAGGNQPQHF
TRBD2,.,TRBV2,TRBJ2-1,TGTGCCAGCGCCCCCGCTAGCGGGGGGATGAATGAGCAGTTCTTC,CASAPASGGMNEQFF
TRBD2,few,TRBV14,TRBJ2-7,TGTGCCAGCAGCCCTCGGGGGGGGCCCTACGAGCAGTACTTC,CASSPRGGPYEQYF
.,.,TRBV6-1,TRBJ2-5,TGTGCCAGCAGTGAACCCCAAACGGGGGAGACCCAGTACTTC,CASSEPQTGETQYF
.,.,TRBV7-9,TRBJ2-7,TGTGCCAGCAGCTTAGCGCTGGGCAGGGGAAGGTACGAGCAGTACTTC,CASSLALGRGRYEQYF
TRBD2,many,TRBV7-2,TRBJ2-3,TGTGCCAGCAGCTTGAATAGCGGGGGGGCCTCCGATACGCAGTATTTT,CASSLNSGGASDTQYF
.,many,TRBV7-2,TRBJ1-1,TGTGCCAGCAGTCCTTTAGGTTGGGGCACTGAAGCTTTCTTT,CASSPLGWGTEAFF
.,.,TRBV4-1,TRBJ1-1,TGTGCCAGCAGCCAAGATACGGGCAGGGGAAACGCTGAAGCTTTCTTT,CASSQDTGRGNAEAFF
.,.,TRBV11-2,TRBJ2-5,TGTGCCAGCAGCTGGGCGCTCGGCCTAGAGACCCAGTACTTC,CASSWALGLETQYF
TRBD1,.,TRBV20-1,TRBJ1-2,TGCAGTGCTAGCCCTTTACAGGGGGCAGGAGGCTACACCTTC,CSASPLQGAGGYTF
.,few,TRBV19,TRBJ1-1,TGTGCCAGTAGTACTCCGGCCTTAGGGAACACTGAAGCTTTCTTT,CASSTPALGNTEAFF
TRBD1,few,TRBV6-6,TRBJ1-1,TGTGCCAGCAGGGAGACAGGGCGGGACACTGAAGCTTTCTTT,CASRETGRDTEAFF
.,few,TRBV28,TRBJ2-4,TGTGCCAGCAGTTTCTCTTCGCGGGCCGTTCAGTACTTC,CASSFSSRAVQYF
TRBD2,many,TRBV12-3/TRBV12-4,TRBJ2-3,TGTGCCAGCAGCCCTGCGGGAGGCCCCTCTTTAACGCAGTATTTT,CASSPAGGPSLTQYF
.,few,TRBV7-8,TRBJ2-3,TGTGCCAGCAGCCCGTCGGAAGATACGCAGTATTTT,CASSPSEDTQYF
TRBD1,few,TRBV6-2/TRBV6-3,TRBJ2-1,TGTGCCAGCAGCCGGACAGGCAGAAATGAGCAGTTCTTC,CASSRTGRNEQFF
.,few,TRBV12-3/TRBV12-4,TRBJ1-1,TGTGCCACCAGGTGGGGGATGAACACTGAAGCTTTCTTT,CATRWGMNTEAFF
.,many,TRBV12-3/TRBV12-4,TRBJ1-5,TGTGCCAGCAGCTTAAGTGGAGATCAGCCCCAGCATTTT,CASSLSGDQPQHF
TRBD1,.,TRBV4-2,TRBJ2-5,TGTGCCAGCAGCCAAGGGGCTGGGAGGACAGGGGGCTCCTCAGGACAAGAGACCCAGTACTTC,CASSQGAGRTGGSSGQETQYF
.,few,TRBV7-8,TRBJ1-5,TGTGCCAGCAGCCCATGGGGGTCCTATAGCAATCAGCCCCAGCATTTT,CASSPWGSYSNQPQHF
.,.,TRBV30,TRBJ1-1,TGTGCCTGGATTGGGAACACTGAAGCTTTCTTT,CAWIGNTEAFF
TRBD1,many,TRBV6-1,TRBJ2-1,TGTGCCAGCAGTTGGTATTATACCGGGACAGCCTCCTACAATGAGCAGTTCTTC,CASSWYYTGTASYNEQFF
.,.,TRBV2,TRBJ1-1,TGTGCCAGCAATTTGGAATCGAACACTGAAGCTTTCTTT,CASNLESNTEAFF
TRBD1,many,TRBV7-8,TRBJ2-4,TGTGCCAGCAGCCCCGCGGACAGGGTTCAGTACTTC,CASSPADRVQYF
.,.,TRBV6-8,TRBJ2-6,TGTGCCAGCAGTTACTCCAGGGCCCCTCTCTCTGGGGCCAACGTCCTGACTTTC,CASSYSRAPLSGANVLTF
TRBD2,.,TRBV5-5,TRBJ2-1,TGTGCCAGCAGCTCAGGACTAGCGGGGGGCCCGGGGCAGTTCTTC,CASSSGLAGGPGQFF
.,few,TRBV12-3/TRBV12-4,TRBJ2-7,TGTGCCAGCAGTTTCGGGTTGGGGGGGGGCATTTCCTACGAGCAGTACTTC,CASSFGLGGGISYEQYF
.,.,TRBV7-9,TRBJ2-7,TGTGCCAGCAGCCCAACTACCTACCCTCCCACATACTTC,CASSPTTYPPTYF
TRBD2,many,TRBV4-1,TRBJ2-3,TGCGCCAGCAGCCCGCTAGCGGGGGGCACAGATACGCAGTATTTT,CASSPLAGGTDTQYF